This TCR beta chain stems from a study of CD8+ T cells in alopecia areata (dated by TCRdb to 2017 to 2018). At the level of the whole study: Skin from C3H/HeJ donors with spontaneous alopecia (6-12 months old) was grafted onto female C3H/HeJ recipients that were about 6-10 weeks old. Human TCRbeta sequencing covered scalp tissue and sorted CD4+ and CD8+ peripheral blood T cells from patchy and totalis/universalis alopecia areata patients and healthy controls. The study used high-throughput TCRbeta sequencing to examine T cell clonal expansion in alopecia areata, in both the C3H/HeJ mouse model and human patients. RNA was obtained with the PAXgene miRNA kit for fixed scalp, the miRNeasy kit for PBMCs, and the RNeasy kit for mouse skin. immunoSEQ multiplex PCR using 35 Vbeta forward primers and 13 Jbeta reverse primers was used to amplify TCRbeta CDR3 regions. Clonality in the scalp was compared among normal scalp (n=4), patchy alopecia areata scalp (n=8), and alopecia totalis/universalis scalp (n=8). Broad study findings and their caveats: Compared with normal scalp, lesional scalp had higher clonality and more expanded CD8+ clones, particularly in alopecia totalis/universalis, a pattern that suggests antigenic drive. Shared TCR sequences between patients were less evident than in mice, which may be partly attributable to HLA diversity in the patient population. Unlike mouse skin, which is dominated by gammadelta T cells, normal human skin has resident alphabeta T cells that are also sequenced, and this complicates analysis of the scalp TCR repertoire.

Cells from pooled mouse cutaneous lymph nodes were stained for CD4, CD8alpha, NKG2D, NKG2ACE and other markers and then sorted on a BD Influx. The method behind the library was the immunoSEQ multiplex PCR assay. RNA was extracted from all samples and reverse transcribed into cDNA, which served as template for TCR sequencing. First-strand cDNA was synthesized using SuperScript III with a 2:1 mix of oligo-dT and random hexamers. A synthetic immune receptor repertoire was used to measure amplification bias, and any remaining bias was corrected computationally. Libraries were sequenced on Illumina HiSeq using 60 bp reads that covered the CDR3 and were read from J toward V. As for the authors' bioinformatics: Raw reads were preprocessed for error removal, and CDR3 was defined according to IMGT conventions as running from the conserved cysteine to phenylalanine. Clonality was computed as 1 minus the Shannon entropy, with the entropy normalized by log2 of the number of productive unique TCRs. Whether each scalp clone was CD4 or CD8 was inferred by checking scalp TCRbeta sequences against the CD4 and CD8 repertoires from sorted blood. TCRdb re-hosts the immuneACCESS table, in-frame sequences only. Its copies lack some clones; in the studies checked, an unresolved V gene accounts for under half of them, and the cause for the rest is not known. V and J calls and clone size are as listed in that table; D and trimming were resolved from the DNA. This sample shows under 350,000 clones, and none of them turns up only once. The ten top clones hold roughly 1.2% of the sample.

The table lists this clone with a few counts. The target of this receptor is not known. This is a mouse receptor, so gene names and germline sequences are those of the mouse. The TCR was taken from a C3H/HeJ mouse with alopecia areata. This strain is characterized by the MHC haplotype H2-k. The material sequenced was CD4+ T cells sorted from a lymph node.

Partial CDR3 DNA: TGTGCCAGCAGAACCGGGACAGCTAGTGCAGAA. Its translation reads: CASRTGTASAE. The entire CDR3 reads CASRTGTASAETLYF. The chain uses TRBV13-1 and TRBJ2-3, and TRBD1 matches 7 of the central bases. The CDR3 end lies 4 residues beyond the end of the read and is filled in from the germline J gene. The CDR3 covers 15 residues, taking in both the cysteine and the phenylalanine. The DNA has 33 bases, all within the CDR3, and is read from base 1. The germline V gene supplies CDR1 NSHNY and CDR2 SYGAGN. Ends trimmed: V by 5 bases, J by 0 bases; bases unmatched to a gene: 6.